One and the same sample provided the 30 T cell receptor beta chains below, sequenced in a study of cytotoxic CD8 clonotypes in ibrutinib-treated CLL. TCRdb's copy holds only in-frame clones and misses some; the assay was immunoSEQ multiplex PCR. The sample lists around 92,000 clones; more than 70% were seen once. Specimen: PBMCs, collected after 24 months of ibrutinib treatment. The source of these receptors is a human donor with chronic lymphocytic leukemia.

CDR3 in amino acids: CASSFLRDISYEQYF. In DNA, the CDR3 is TGTGCCAGCAGCTTCCTCCGGGACATATCCTACGAGCAGTACTTC. The chain links TRBV5-5 to TRBJ2-7; D might be TRBD1 (6 bases). This CDR3 region has 15 residues. From germline, CDR1 is SGHKS and CDR2 YYEKEE (reference sequence). V shed 2 bases and J shed 1 base, with 13 bases lying between them.

This sequence joins TRBV6-1 and TRBJ1-2; no definite D call. V lost 3 bases to trimming and J lost 8 bases, with 16 bases between them. The V gene's germline CDR1 is MNHNS and CDR2 SASEGT. CDR3 size: 14 residues. This CDR3 reads CASSDRTASGGYTF. DNA for the CDR3: TGTGCCAGCAGTGATAGGACTGCGTCGGGGGGCTACACCTTC.

This clone has a handful of counts. This chain links TRBV27 with TRBJ2-5; D is uncertain. Germline lookup yields CDR1 MNHEY and CDR2 SMNVEV (reference sequence). The CDR3 is 15 amino acids. V was trimmed by 3 bases and J by 1 base, leaving 12 bases between them. CDR3 in DNA: TGTGCCAGCAGTTTTCGGCAGGACCGCCAAGAGACCCAGTACTTC. Translation: CASSFRQDRQETQYF.

This clone was found a few times. In the same sample, other DNA sequences code for this CDR3. The chain couples TRBV7-6 to TRBJ2-5; D may correspond to TRBD1 or TRBD2 (6 bases each). Trimming cost V 1 base and J 4 bases, with 10 bases left between them. Germline V gene data show CDR1 as SGHVS and CDR2 as FNYEAQ. This CDR3 spans 14 amino acids. In DNA form, the CDR3 reads TGTGCCAGCAGCTTAGAGGGGGGTGGAGAGACCCAGTACTTC. This gives the protein CASSLEGGGETQYF.

The J gene is TRBJ1-1, the V gene TRBV29-1; no definite D call. Deletions cut 7 bases from V and 2 bases from J, with 11 bases between. The CDR3 contains 12 residues. Looked up from germline, CDR1 is SQVTM and CDR2 is ANQGSEA. The CDR3 loop is CSARAENTEAFF. In DNA form, the CDR3 reads TGCAGCGCCCGGGCGGAAAACACTGAAGCTTTCTTT.

The rearrangement uses TRBV20-1 and TRBJ2-5; no definite D call. The germline gives CDR1 DFQATT, CDR2 SNEGSKA (reference sequence). V lost 4 bases and J lost 2, with 5 bases in between. The CDR3 spans 11 residues. The CDR3: CSAIPQETQYF. CDR3 DNA: TGCAGTGCTATACCTCAAGAGACCCAGTACTTC.

The V and J genes are TRBV27 and TRBJ2-1; no clear D gene. The ends were cut back, 0 bases at V and 7 bases at J, with 10 bases in the middle. CDR3 size: 14 residues. The germline V gene has CDR1 MNHEY and CDR2 SMNVEV (reference sequence). The DNA for the CDR3 is TGTGCCAGCAGTTTATCTTCCGACTTAAATGAGCAGTTCTTC. It specifies CASSLSSDLNEQFF.

The V call is TRBV5-6, the J call TRBJ2-5, with 11 bases identical to TRBD2. Looked up from germline, CDR1 is SGHDT and CDR2 is YYEEEE. The CDR3 runs to 16 residues. V lost 5 bases to trimming and J lost 7 bases; unmatched junction nucleotides: 13. The CDR3, as DNA: TGTGCCAGCAGTTACGGGGCTAGCGGGGGGTTCCCGACCCAGTACTTC. This codes for CASSYGASGGFPTQYF.

The chain joins TRBV28 to TRBJ2-7, with D possibly being TRBD1 (6 bases). With 6 bases removed from V and 1 base from J, the gap between germline ends came to 13 bases. The CDR3 length is 14 residues. Germline-derived CDR1 and CDR2 are MDHEN and SYDVKM. The CDR3 sequence: CASRPQGSSYEQYF. CDR3 DNA: TGTGCCAGCAGACCCCAGGGGTCTTCCTACGAGCAGTACTTC. Full variable domain (remainder filled in from reference TRBV28 and TRBJ2-7): DVKVTQSSRYLVKRTGEKVFLECVQDMDHENMFWYRQDPGLGLRLIYFSYDVKMKEKGDIPEGYSVSREKKERFSLILESASTNQTSMYLCASRPQGSSYEQYFGPGTRLTVT.

The chain combines TRBV28 with TRBJ2-2, with a possible D match to TRBD1 (6 bases). V lost 7 bases and J lost 1, with 16 bases in between. The length of the CDR3 is 16 residues. Germline V gene sequence: CDR1 MDHEN, CDR2 SYDVKM. CDR3 loop: CASNLQRQVNTGELFF. In DNA, the CDR3 is TGTGCCAGCAACCTCCAGCGACAGGTGAACACCGGGGAGCTGTTTTTT.

The chain couples TRBV25-1 to TRBJ2-5, with TRBD1 matching 9 bases. The CDR3 has 17 amino acids. Germline V CDR1 and CDR2: MGHDK, SYGVNS. V lost 4 bases, J lost 4 bases, and 13 bases stayed unmatched. DNA for the CDR3: TGTGCCAGCAGTGGAACGATGGGACAGGGAGAAGCAGAGACCCAGTACTTC. Translating gives CASSGTMGQGEAETQYF.

The chain uses TRBV28 and TRBJ2-7, with 10 nucleotides matching TRBD2. The V gene end was trimmed by 4 bases and the J gene end by 2 bases; junction bases not matched to a gene: 5. The CDR3 spans 15 residues. Germline V CDR1 and CDR2: MDHEN, SYDVKM. The CDR3 protein is CASSSLLAGTYEQYF. The CDR3 coding sequence is TGTGCCAGCAGTTCGCTACTAGCGGGAACCTACGAGCAGTACTTC.

CDR3 DNA: TGTGCCAGCTCCCGAGCGGGAGCCTACAATGAGCAGTTCTTC. Translated: CASSRAGAYNEQFF. The genes are TRBV18 and TRBJ2-1; 8 nucleotides align to TRBD2. Trimming at V came to 6 bases and at J to 2 bases, leaving 3 bases not matched to a gene. The germline V gene encodes CDR1 KGHSH and CDR2 LQKENI. The CDR3 is 14 amino acids.

This sequence joins TRBV29-1 and TRBJ2-3, with TRBD1 matching 7 bases. The CDR3 is 15 amino acids. The J segment lost 0 bases and the V segment lost 8 bases, leaving 11 bases of the junction unmatched. CDR1 SQVTM and CDR2 ANQGSEA come from the germline V gene. The CDR3 reads CSYLDRRYSTDTQYF. The CDR3 nucleotides are TGCAGCTACTTGGACAGGCGATATAGCACAGATACGCAGTATTTT.

The chain combines TRBV5-8 with TRBJ2-2, with D possibly being TRBD1 (6 bases). Germline assignment: CDR1 SGHTS and CDR2 YDEGEE. This CDR3 spans 16 amino acids. V gave up 4 bases and J gave up 6 bases, with 19 bases separating them. The CDR3 DNA is TGTGCCAGCAGCCGTGGCCTCGGCAGGGGACCCGGGGAGCTGTTTTTT. Amino acid sequence: CASSRGLGRGPGELFF.

This clone was observed a handful of times. The CDR3 DNA reads as TGCGCCAGCAGCTCTAGCGGGAGGGCCACAAATGAGCAGTTCTTC. Translating gives CASSSSGRATNEQFF. The chain links TRBV5-1 to TRBJ2-1, with 12 nucleotides matching TRBD2. Per the germline V gene, CDR1 is SGHRS and CDR2 is YFSETQ. The CDR3 runs 15 residues. After removal of 3 bases from V and 7 bases from J, the junction contained 5 bases not matched to a gene.

The chain is built from TRBV10-3 and TRBJ1-2, with 8 positions matching TRBD1. Germline CDR1 is ENHRY and CDR2 is SYGVKD. J was trimmed by 4 bases and V by 7 bases; bases with no gene match: 8. The CDR3 sequence is 14 residues long. The DNA of the CDR3 is TGTGCCATCACTGCGACAGACAGGGGCTATGGCTACACCTTC. This sequence encodes CAITATDRGYGYTF.

CDR3 protein: CASSAGTPRTLEQYF. The CDR3 DNA sequence: TGTGCCAGCAGTGCGGGGACTCCGAGAACCCTCGAGCAGTACTTC. The genes are TRBV27 and TRBJ2-7, with D possibly matching TRBD2 (6 bases). The CDR3 is 15 amino acids. Germline V gene sequence: CDR1 MNHEY, CDR2 SMNVEV (reference sequence). V lost 5 bases and J lost 6, with 20 bases in between.

The chain combines TRBV9 with TRBJ2-3, with 8 bases identical to TRBD1. The germline V gene encodes CDR1 SGDLS and CDR2 YYNGEE. V lost 3 bases and J lost 2; bases outside the gene matches: 2. This CDR3 region has 14 residues. The CDR3 sequence: CASSDRGSTDTQYF. The CDR3, as DNA: TGTGCCAGCAGCGACAGGGGGTCCACAGATACGCAGTATTTT.

The chain has TRBV28 and TRBJ1-1; D might be TRBD1 (6 bases). Trimming took off 5 bases at V and 1 base at J, with 14 bases between the two ends. The CDR3 runs 15 residues. Germline V gene lookup returns CDR1 MDHEN and CDR2 SYDVKM. The CDR3 region is CASSPPGHRNTEAFF. The CDR3 bases are TGTGCCAGCAGTCCTCCGGGACATCGGAACACTGAAGCTTTCTTT.

J is TRBJ1-1 and V is TRBV18; tentatively, D is TRBD1 (5 bases). The CDR3 runs to 15 residues. Trimming left V 5 bases short and J 4 bases short, with 17 bases between. Germline loops: CDR1 KGHSH, CDR2 LQKENI. CDR3 nucleotide sequence: TGTGCCAGCTCAACCAAGGAGGGGTTACCCACTGAAGCTTTCTTT. Translated, it gives CASSTKEGLPTEAFF.

This chain joins TRBV29-1 and TRBJ2-3, with D unresolved. CDR1 SQVTM and CDR2 ANQGSEA come from the germline V gene. Between the trimmed V and J ends, which lost 8 bases and 0 bases, there was a span of 12 bases. The CDR3 has 13 residues. The CDR3 DNA sequence: TGCAGCCCTTACCTCACTAGCACAGATACGCAGTATTTT. Protein product: CSPYLTSTDTQYF.

This clone has a single count. The V and J genes are TRBV28 and TRBJ2-2; 7 bases line up with TRBD1. Trimming at V came to 4 bases and at J to 4 bases, leaving 3 bases not matched to a gene. This CDR3 is 14 amino acids long. CDR1 MDHEN and CDR2 SYDVKM come from the germline V gene. CDR3 bases: TGTGCCAGCAGTTCCCAGGGGGTCACCGGGGAGCTGTTTTTT. Translated, it gives CASSSQGVTGELFF.

This clone has more than one count but fewer than ten. The chain couples TRBV15 to TRBJ1-3; weak D call: TRBD1 (5 bases). Trimming stripped 2 bases from V and 0 bases from J, with 11 bases between. This CDR3 contains 16 residues. In germline, CDR1 is LNHNV, CDR2 YYDKDF (reference sequence). As DNA, the CDR3 is TGTGCCACCAGCAGAACCGACAGCTACTCTGGAAACACCATATATTTT. This encodes CATSRTDSYSGNTIYF.

V is TRBV2 and J is TRBJ1-4, with D perhaps TRBD1 (5 bases). The CDR3 runs 16 residues. The germline V and J ends were trimmed by 6 bases and 8 bases, with 22 bases remaining between them. Germline loops: CDR1 SNHLY, CDR2 FYNNEI. This CDR3 is CASRTGQGGFREKLFF. CDR3 DNA: TGTGCCAGCAGGACCGGGCAGGGAGGTTTCCGGGAAAAACTGTTTTTT.

V and J are TRBV30 and TRBJ2-7; 8 bases line up with TRBD1. V dropped 5 bases and J dropped 3; count of bases not matched to a gene: 3. Germline values: CDR1 GTSNPN, CDR2 SVGIG (reference sequence). The CDR3 is 12 residues long. CDR3 residues: CAWDRGVYEQYF. As DNA, the CDR3 is TGTGCCTGGGACAGGGGAGTCTACGAGCAGTACTTC.

The J gene is TRBJ2-7, the V gene TRBV18; possible D gene TRBD2, 6 bases. V was shortened by 3 bases and J by 7 bases, with 16 bases between the two germline ends. This CDR3 comprises 14 residues. The V gene's germline CDR1 is KGHSH and CDR2 LQKENI. CDR3 loop: CASSPGLRGREQYF. In DNA form, the CDR3 reads TGTGCCAGCTCACCGGGACTTCGTGGGCGAGAGCAGTACTTC.

The chain couples TRBV11-2 to TRBJ2-3; 10 bases map to TRBD2. Germline V gene lookup returns CDR1 SGHAT and CDR2 FQNNGV. The CDR3 is made up of 16 amino acids. V was clipped by 5 bases and J by 8 bases; unmatched bases: 13. CDR3 coding DNA: TGTGCCAGCAGCCCAGGGGGAGCGGGGGGGCTAGGTACGCAGTATTTT. Protein sequence: CASSPGGAGGLGTQYF.

The chain recombines TRBV28 with TRBJ2-7; D may be TRBD1 (6 bases). V was cut by 5 bases and J by 4 bases, with 15 bases left in between. Germline values: CDR1 MDHEN, CDR2 SYDVKM. The length of the CDR3 is 14 residues. This chain's CDR3 is CASSLLGTLYEQYF. As DNA, the CDR3 is TGTGCCAGCAGTCTACTAGGGACACTTTACGAGCAGTACTTC.

The count of this clone is one. The chain recombines TRBV27 with TRBJ2-2, with unresolved D. Between the trimmed V and J ends, which lost 5 bases and 7 bases, there was a span of 5 bases. CDR1 and CDR2 (germline): MNHEY, SMNVEV (reference sequence). CDR3 length: 11 residues. The CDR3: CASSIRGELFF. CDR3 bases: TGTGCCAGCAGTATCCGCGGGGAGCTGTTTTTT.